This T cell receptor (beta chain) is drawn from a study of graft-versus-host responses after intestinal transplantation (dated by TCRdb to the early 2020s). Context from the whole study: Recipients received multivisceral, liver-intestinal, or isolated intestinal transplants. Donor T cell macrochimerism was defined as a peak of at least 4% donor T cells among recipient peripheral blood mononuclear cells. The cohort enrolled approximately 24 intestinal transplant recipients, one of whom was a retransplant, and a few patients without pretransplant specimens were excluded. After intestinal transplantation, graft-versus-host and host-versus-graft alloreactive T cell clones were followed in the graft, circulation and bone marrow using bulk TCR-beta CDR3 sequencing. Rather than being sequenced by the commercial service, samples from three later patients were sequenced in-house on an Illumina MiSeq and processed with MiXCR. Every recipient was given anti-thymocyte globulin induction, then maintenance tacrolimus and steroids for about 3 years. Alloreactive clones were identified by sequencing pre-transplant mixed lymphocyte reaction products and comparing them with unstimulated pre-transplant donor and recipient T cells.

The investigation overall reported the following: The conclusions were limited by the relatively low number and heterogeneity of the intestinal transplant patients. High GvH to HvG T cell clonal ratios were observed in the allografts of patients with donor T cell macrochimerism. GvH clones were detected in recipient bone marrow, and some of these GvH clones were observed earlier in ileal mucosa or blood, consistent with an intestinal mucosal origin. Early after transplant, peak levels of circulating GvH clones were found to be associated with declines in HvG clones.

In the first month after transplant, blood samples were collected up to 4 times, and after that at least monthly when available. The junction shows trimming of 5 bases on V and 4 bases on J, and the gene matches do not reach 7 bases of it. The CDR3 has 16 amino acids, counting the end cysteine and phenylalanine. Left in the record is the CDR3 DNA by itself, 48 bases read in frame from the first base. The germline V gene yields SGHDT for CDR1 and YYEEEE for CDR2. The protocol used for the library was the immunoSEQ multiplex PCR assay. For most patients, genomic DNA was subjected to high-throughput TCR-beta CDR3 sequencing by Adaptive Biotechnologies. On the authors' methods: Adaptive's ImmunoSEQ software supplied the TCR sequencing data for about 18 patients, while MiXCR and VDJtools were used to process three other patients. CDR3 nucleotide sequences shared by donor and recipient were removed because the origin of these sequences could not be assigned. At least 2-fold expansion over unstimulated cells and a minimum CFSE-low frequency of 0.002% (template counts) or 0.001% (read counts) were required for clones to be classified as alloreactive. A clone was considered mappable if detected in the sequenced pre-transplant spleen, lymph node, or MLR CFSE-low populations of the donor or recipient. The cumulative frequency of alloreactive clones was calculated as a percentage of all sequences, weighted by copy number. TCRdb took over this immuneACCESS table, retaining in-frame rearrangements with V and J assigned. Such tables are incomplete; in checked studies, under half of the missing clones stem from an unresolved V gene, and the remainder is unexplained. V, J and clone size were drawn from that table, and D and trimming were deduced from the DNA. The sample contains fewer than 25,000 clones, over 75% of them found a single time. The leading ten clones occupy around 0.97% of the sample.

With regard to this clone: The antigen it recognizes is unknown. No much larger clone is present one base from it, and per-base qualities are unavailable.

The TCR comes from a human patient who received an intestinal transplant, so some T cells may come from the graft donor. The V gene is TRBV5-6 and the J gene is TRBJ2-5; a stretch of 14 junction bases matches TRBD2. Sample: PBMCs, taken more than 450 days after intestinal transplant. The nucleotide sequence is TGTGCCAGCAGGGGACTAGCGGGGGAAAGGGCAGAGACCCAGTACTTC. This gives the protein CASRGLAGERAETQYF.